This note documents a single T cell receptor (beta chain) sequence. What it binds is unknown. The sample contains more than one DNA sequence encoding this CDR3. A CD45RA+ naive subset and a CD45RA-negative memory subset were split from CD4+ cells. This CDR3 is 14 amino acids long. CDR1 is SGDLS and CDR2 is YYNGEE in the germline V gene. Trimming removed 0 bases from V and 1 base from J, with 7 bases in between. The table came from immunoSEQ multiplex PCR; TCRdb's copy has only in-frame clones and leaves some out. The repertoire has some 1,100,000 clones, 78% of them found once; the top ten carry approximately 0.5%. This record comes from a study of shared clonotypes between healthy human individuals. Study outcomes and limitations: Sorted-subset sequencing was shown by rarefaction to be incomplete despite large depth.

The chain recombines TRBV9 with TRBJ1-1; no firm D call. The TCR comes from a man in his late teens or twenties in good health. Some clones in this sample may be carry-over from other donors' samples. Sample: memory CD4+ T cells from PBMCs. Subset denoted: CD45RA-negative fraction. In nucleotides, the CDR3 is TGTGCCAGCAGCGTAGCTCCGGAGAACACTGAAGCTTTCTTT. As protein: CASSVAPENTEAFF. The full variable domain, with the rest looked up from reference TRBV9 and TRBJ1-1, is DSGVTQTPKHLITATGQRVTLRCSPRSGDLSVYWYQQSLDQGLQFLIQYYNGEERAKGNILERFSAQQFPDLHSELNLSSLELGDSALYFCASSVAPENTEAFFGQGTRLTVV.